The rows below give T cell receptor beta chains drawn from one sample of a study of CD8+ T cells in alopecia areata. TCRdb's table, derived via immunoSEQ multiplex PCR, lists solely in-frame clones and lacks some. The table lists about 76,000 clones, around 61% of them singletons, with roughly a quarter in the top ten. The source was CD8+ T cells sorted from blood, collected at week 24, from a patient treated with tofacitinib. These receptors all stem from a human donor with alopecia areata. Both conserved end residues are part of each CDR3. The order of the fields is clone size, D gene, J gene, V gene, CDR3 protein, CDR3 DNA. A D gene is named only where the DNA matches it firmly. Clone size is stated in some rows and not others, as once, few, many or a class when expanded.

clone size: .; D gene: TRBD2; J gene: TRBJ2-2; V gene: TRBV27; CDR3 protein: CASSFGRVTGELFF; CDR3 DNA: TGTGCCAGCAGTTTCGGGAGGGTTACCGGGGAGCTGTTTTTT
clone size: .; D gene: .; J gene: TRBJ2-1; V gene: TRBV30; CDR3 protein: CAWSPTYYNEQFF; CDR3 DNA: TGTGCCTGGAGTCCCACTTACTACAATGAGCAGTTCTTC
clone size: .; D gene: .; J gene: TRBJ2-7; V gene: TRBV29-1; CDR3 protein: CSVAAGQYLTYEQYF; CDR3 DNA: TGCAGCGTTGCGGCGGGACAGTATTTGACCTACGAGCAGTACTTC
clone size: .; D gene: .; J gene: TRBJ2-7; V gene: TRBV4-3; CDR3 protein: CASSQDRSYEQYF; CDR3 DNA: TGCGCCAGCAGCCAAGATAGGTCCTACGAGCAGTACTTC
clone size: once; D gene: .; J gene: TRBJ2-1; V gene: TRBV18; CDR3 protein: CASSPDGPINEQFF; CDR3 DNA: TGTGCCAGCTCACCAGACGGACCGATAAATGAGCAGTTCTTC
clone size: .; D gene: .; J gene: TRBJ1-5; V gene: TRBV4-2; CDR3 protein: CASSQGPGAQPQHF; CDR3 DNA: TGTGCCAGCAGCCAAGGGCCGGGGGCTCAGCCCCAGCATTTT
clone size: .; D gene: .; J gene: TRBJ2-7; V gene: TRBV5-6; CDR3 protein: CASSLRGEQYF; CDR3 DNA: TGTGCCAGCAGCTTGAGGGGCGAGCAGTACTTC
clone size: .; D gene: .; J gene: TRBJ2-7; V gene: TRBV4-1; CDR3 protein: CASSQGGGRTYEQYF; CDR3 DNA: TGCGCCAGCAGCCAAGGAGGGGGTAGAACCTACGAGCAGTACTTC
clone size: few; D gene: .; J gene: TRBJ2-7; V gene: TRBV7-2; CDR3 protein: CASSSLLRDEQYF; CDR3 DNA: TGTGCCAGCAGCTCATTGCTGAGGGACGAGCAGTACTTC
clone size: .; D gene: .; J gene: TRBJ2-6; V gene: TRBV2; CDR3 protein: CASSDGRGTGANVLTF; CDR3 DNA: TGTGCCAGCAGTGATGGTAGGGGAACTGGGGCCAACGTCCTGACTTTC
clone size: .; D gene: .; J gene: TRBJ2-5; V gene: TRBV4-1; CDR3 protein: CASSQDQGMKTQYF; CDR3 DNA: TGCGCCAGCAGCCAAGACCAGGGGATGAAGACCCAGTACTTC
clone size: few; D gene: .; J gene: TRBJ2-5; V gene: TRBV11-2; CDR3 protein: CASSPLGLQETQYF; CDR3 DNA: TGTGCCAGCAGCCCCTTGGGGCTCCAAGAGACCCAGTACTTC
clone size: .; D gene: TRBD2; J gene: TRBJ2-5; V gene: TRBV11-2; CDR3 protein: CASSSIAGATQETQYF; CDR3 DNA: TGTGCCAGCAGCTCAATAGCGGGAGCGACCCAAGAGACCCAGTACTTC
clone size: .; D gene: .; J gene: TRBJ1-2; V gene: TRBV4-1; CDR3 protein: CASSQRTENNYGYTF; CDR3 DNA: TGCGCCAGCAGCCAGCGGACCGAAAATAACTATGGCTACACCTTC
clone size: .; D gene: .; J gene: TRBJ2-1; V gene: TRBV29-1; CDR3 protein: CSVDVRGTSYNEQFF; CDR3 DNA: TGCAGCGTTGACGTTCGGGGTACGTCCTACAATGAGCAGTTCTTC
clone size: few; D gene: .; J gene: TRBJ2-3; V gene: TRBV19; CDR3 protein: CASGWSLGASDTQYF; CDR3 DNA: TGTGCCAGTGGATGGTCCCTGGGGGCTTCAGATACGCAGTATTTT
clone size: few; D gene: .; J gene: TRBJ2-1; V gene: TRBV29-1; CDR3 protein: CSVEVVNEQFF; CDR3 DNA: TGCAGCGTTGAGGTGGTTAATGAGCAGTTCTTC
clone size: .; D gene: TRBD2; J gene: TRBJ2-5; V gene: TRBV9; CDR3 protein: CASSSIGRAYQETQYF; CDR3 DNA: TGTGCCAGCAGCAGTATCGGGAGGGCTTACCAAGAGACCCAGTACTTC
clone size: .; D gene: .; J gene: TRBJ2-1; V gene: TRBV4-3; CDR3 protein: CASSQAVGSSYNEQFF; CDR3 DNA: TGCGCCAGCAGCCAAGCCGTAGGGTCCTCCTACAATGAGCAGTTCTTC
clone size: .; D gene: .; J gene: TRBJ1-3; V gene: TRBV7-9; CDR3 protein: CASSLSPWNTIYF; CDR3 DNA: TGTGCCAGCAGCTTATCACCCTGGAACACCATATATTTT
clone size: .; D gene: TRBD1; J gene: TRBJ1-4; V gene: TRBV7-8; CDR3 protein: CASKSQGTNEKLFF; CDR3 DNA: TGTGCCAGCAAATCACAGGGGACTAATGAAAAACTGTTTTTT
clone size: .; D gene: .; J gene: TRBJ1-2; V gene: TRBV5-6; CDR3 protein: CASSMLGQGRNTF; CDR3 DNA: TGTGCCAGCAGCATGCTGGGGCAGGGGCGGAACACCTTC
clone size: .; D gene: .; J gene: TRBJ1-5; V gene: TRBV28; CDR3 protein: CASSLWAPYSNQPQHF; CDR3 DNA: TGTGCCAGCAGTTTATGGGCTCCTTATAGCAATCAGCCCCAGCATTTT
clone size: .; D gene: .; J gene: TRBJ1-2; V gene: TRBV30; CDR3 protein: CAWSVSGSVIIYDYGYTF; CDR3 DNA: TGTGCCTGGAGTGTGTCGGGTAGCGTGATAATTTACGACTATGGCTACACCTTC
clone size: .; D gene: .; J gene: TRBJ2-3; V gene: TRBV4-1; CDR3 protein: CASSQYVAGTSTDTQYF; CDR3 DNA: TGCGCCAGCAGCCAATACGTCGCGGGAACTAGCACAGATACGCAGTATTTT
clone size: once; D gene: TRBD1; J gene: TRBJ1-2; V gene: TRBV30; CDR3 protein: CAWSAPGQGSNYGYTF; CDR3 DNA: TGTGCCTGGAGTGCACCGGGACAGGGATCGAACTATGGCTACACCTTC
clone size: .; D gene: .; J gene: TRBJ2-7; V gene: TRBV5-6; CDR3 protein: CASSFLGGLSYEQYF; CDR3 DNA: TGTGCCAGCAGCTTTCTCGGGGGTCTCTCCTACGAGCAGTACTTC
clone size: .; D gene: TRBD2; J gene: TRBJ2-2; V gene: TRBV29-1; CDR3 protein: CSVEWASGGAGELFF; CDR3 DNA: TGCAGCGTTGAATGGGCTAGCGGGGGGGCCGGGGAGCTGTTTTTT
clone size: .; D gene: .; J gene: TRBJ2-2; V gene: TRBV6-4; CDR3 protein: CASSSTGAFTGELFF; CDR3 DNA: TGTGCCAGCAGCAGCACCGGGGCGTTCACCGGGGAGCTGTTTTTT
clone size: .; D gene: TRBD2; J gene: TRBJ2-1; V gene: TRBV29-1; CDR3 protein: CSVATSGSYNEQFF; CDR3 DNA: TGCAGCGTGGCGACTAGCGGTTCCTACAATGAGCAGTTCTTC
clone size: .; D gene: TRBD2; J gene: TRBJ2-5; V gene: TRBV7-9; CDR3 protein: CASSSDGGNYQETQYF; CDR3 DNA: TGTGCCAGCAGCTCCGACGGGGGGAATTACCAAGAGACCCAGTACTTC
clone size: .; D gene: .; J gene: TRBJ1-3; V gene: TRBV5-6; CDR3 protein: CASSTLTSGNTIYF; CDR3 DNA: TGTGCCAGCAGCACATTAACCTCTGGAAACACCATATATTTT
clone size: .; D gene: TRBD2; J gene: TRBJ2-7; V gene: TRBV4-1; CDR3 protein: CASSQIQGGVEQYF; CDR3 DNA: TGCGCCAGCAGCCAAATCCAGGGAGGGGTCGAGCAGTACTTC
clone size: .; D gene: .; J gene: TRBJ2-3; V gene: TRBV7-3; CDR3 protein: CASSLGTGMIDTQYF; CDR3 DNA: TGTGCCAGCAGCTTAGGGACTGGAATGATTGATACGCAGTATTTT
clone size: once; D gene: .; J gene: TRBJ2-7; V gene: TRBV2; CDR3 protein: CASIIKRGWPYEQYF; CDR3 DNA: TGTGCCAGCATTATCAAAAGGGGCTGGCCCTACGAGCAGTACTTC
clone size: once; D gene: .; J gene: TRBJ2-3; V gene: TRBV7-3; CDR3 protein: CASSLAASSPDTQYF; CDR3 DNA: TGTGCCAGCAGCTTAGCCGCTAGCTCCCCAGATACGCAGTATTTT
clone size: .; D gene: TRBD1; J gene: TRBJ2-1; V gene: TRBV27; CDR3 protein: CASSPWTGLDEQFF; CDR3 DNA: TGTGCCAGCAGTCCATGGACAGGGTTGGATGAGCAGTTCTTC
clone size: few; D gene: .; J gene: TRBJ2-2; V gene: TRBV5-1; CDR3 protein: CASSFLEHLNTGELFF; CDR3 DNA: TGCGCCAGCAGCTTCTTAGAACACTTGAACACCGGGGAGCTGTTTTTT
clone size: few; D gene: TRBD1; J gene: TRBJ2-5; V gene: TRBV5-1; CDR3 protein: CASSFDREYQETQYF; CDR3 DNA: TGCGCCAGCAGCTTCGACAGGGAATACCAAGAGACCCAGTACTTC
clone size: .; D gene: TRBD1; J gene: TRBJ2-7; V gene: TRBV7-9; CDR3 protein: CASSLVQGAYEQYF; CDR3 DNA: TGTGCCAGCAGCTTAGTACAGGGGGCCTACGAGCAGTACTTC
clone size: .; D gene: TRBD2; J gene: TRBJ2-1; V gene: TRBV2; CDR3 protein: CASSASAGVSHNEQFF; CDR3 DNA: TGTGCCAGCAGTGCTTCGGCGGGGGTCTCTCACAATGAGCAGTTCTTC